The 22 T cell receptor beta chains presented below share a single source sample, sequenced in a study of naive and memory T cell subsets. The SP2 primer and nested alpha and beta constant region primers amplified ligated cDNA in four rounds. TCRdb processed the 5' RACE reads anew with MiXCR; each CDR3 protein has one entry. The sample records approximately 32,000 distinct CDR3 sequences, around 15% being singletons. The library had UMIs added by 3' ligation of an oligonucleotide to TCR cDNA. The origin of the receptors is a female donor in good health.

This clonotype was recorded at least ten times. The J gene is TRBJ1-5, the V gene TRBV18; D gene unclear. The ends were cut back, 2 bases at V and 2 bases at J, with 19 bases in the middle. This CDR3 is 18 amino acids long. The germline V gene encodes CDR1 KGHSH and CDR2 LQKENI. CDR3 residues: CASSPSSSEGIRNQPQHF. The CDR3 region has the DNA TGTGCCAGCTCACCATCGAGCTCGGAGGGAATACGCAATCAGCCCCAGCATTTT.

This clonotype was counted at least ten times. The rearrangement links TRBV6-5 to TRBJ1-6; no clear D. Trimming took off 5 bases at V and 4 bases at J, with 6 bases between the two ends. The CDR3 is made up of 13 amino acids. The germline V gene encodes CDR1 MNHEY and CDR2 SVGAGI. CDR3 DNA sequence: TGTGCCAGCAGTGAGACATATAATTCACCCCTCCACTTT. Translation: CASSETYNSPLHF.

This clonotype was seen more than once but under ten times. J is TRBJ2-7 and V is TRBV12-3 or TRBV12-4, with a possible D match to TRBD1 (6 bases). This CDR3 has 13 amino acids. V dropped 6 bases and J dropped 6 bases, with 15 bases sitting between them. CDR3 nucleotides: TGTGCCAGCAGGCCGAAACAGGGCGCCGAGCAGTACTTC. Translated: CASRPKQGAEQYF.

Judged by abundance, this clonotype is medium-sized. The CDR3 reads CSARRHEQFF. The CDR3 bases are TGCAGTGCTAGGCGTCATGAGCAGTTCTTC. The chain recombines TRBV20-1 with TRBJ2-1; no firm D call. Per the germline V gene, CDR1 is DFQATT and CDR2 is SNEGSKA (reference sequence). The CDR3 is 10 amino acids. V lost 3 bases, J lost 8 bases, and 5 bases lay in between.

This chain joins TRBV12-3 or TRBV12-4 and TRBJ2-7; TRBD1 is a possible D gene (5 bases). V lost 5 bases and J 3 bases, leaving 14 bases between the germline ends. This CDR3 contains 14 residues. The CDR3: CASSPDRFYYEQYF. The CDR3 DNA sequence: TGTGCCAGCAGTCCAGACAGATTTTACTACGAGCAGTACTTC.

The V gene is TRBV11-1, the J gene TRBJ2-7; 10 nucleotides match TRBD1. CDR1 and CDR2 from the germline V gene are SGHAT and FQDESV (reference sequence). The CDR3 contains 15 residues. The V and J ends lost 5 bases and 3 bases, in that order; junction bases with no gene match: 7. CDR3 coding DNA: TGTGCCAGCAGCGCCCAGGGACAGGGGTTCTACGAGCAGTACTTC. This gives the protein CASSAQGQGFYEQYF.

In regard to this clonotype: This could be a read error, since a much larger clone is one nucleotide away. The gene calls are TRBV20-1 and TRBJ2-3, with 8 positions matching TRBD2. CDR3 length: 13 amino acids. The trim removed 0 bases at V and 10 bases at J, leaving 6 bases unmatched. Looked up from germline, CDR1 is DFQATT and CDR2 is SNEGSKA (reference sequence). The CDR3 DNA sequence: TGCAGTGCTAGAGAGCCGGGAGGGGATGCGCAGTATTTT. It codes for CSAREPGGDAQYF.

This clonotype was seen repeatedly, ten times or more. V gene TRBV6-5 combines with J gene TRBJ1-2, with 10 bases matching TRBD1. Looked up from germline, CDR1 is MNHEY and CDR2 is SVGAGI. The CDR3 is made up of 16 amino acids. Unmatched junction bases numbered 9, after V lost 6 bases and J lost 2 bases. CDR3 protein: CASSPGQGLPNYGYTF. The CDR3 bases are TGTGCCAGCAGCCCGGGACAGGGGCTCCCGAACTATGGCTACACCTTC.

Ten or more counts support this clonotype. The chain employs TRBV20-1 and TRBJ2-7, with TRBD2 matching over 8 bases. CDR1 is DFQATT, CDR2 SNEGSKA, per germline (reference sequence). This CDR3 contains 13 residues. The trim removed 3 bases at V and 5 bases at J, leaving 6 bases unmatched. CDR3 coding DNA: TGCAGTGCTAGCGGGACTAGATCCCACGAGCAGTACTTC. Translation: CSASGTRSHEQYF.

This chain links TRBV7-9 with TRBJ1-5, with TRBD1 matching over 7 bases. J was trimmed by 0 bases and V by 11 bases; bases with no gene match: 7. CDR1 SEHNR and CDR2 FQNEAQ come from the germline V gene (reference sequence). The CDR3 runs to 14 residues. The CDR3 protein is CAGSGQLSNQPQHF. The CDR3 bases are TGTGCCGGCTCGGGACAGCTTAGCAATCAGCCCCAGCATTTT.

The table lists this clonotype with many counts. V usage is TRBV5-5 and J usage is TRBJ1-5, with D unresolved. The CDR3 totals 13 residues. Germline CDR1 and CDR2: SGHKS and YYEKEE (reference sequence). V was shortened by 1 base and J by 5 bases, with 7 bases between the two germline ends. CDR3 nucleotides: TGTGCCAGCAGCTTGCCGGACTATCAGCCCCAGCATTTT. The encoded protein is CASSLPDYQPQHF.

The V and J genes are TRBV11-2 and TRBJ1-1; TRBD1 aligns across 7 bases. Germline V lookup: CDR1 SGHAT, CDR2 FQNNGV. J lost 0 bases, V lost 1 base, and 2 bases had no gene match. The CDR3 is 15 amino acids. CDR3 DNA: TGTGCCAGCAGCTTAGGACAGGGCCTGAACACTGAAGCTTTCTTT. It translates to CASSLGQGLNTEAFF.

Sample share makes this clonotype medium-sized (0.01 to 0.1%). The J gene is TRBJ2-3, the V gene TRBV11-2; no clear D gene. The CDR3 sequence is 13 residues long. Germline values: CDR1 SGHAT, CDR2 FQNNGV. Trimming left V 1 base short and J 4 bases short, with 6 bases between. The CDR3 DNA is TGTGCCAGCAGCTTAGCCCCCCCAGATACGCAGTATTTT. The encoded protein is CASSLAPPDTQYF. The variable domain in full, completed from reference TRBV11-2 and TRBJ2-3, reads EAGVAQSPRYKIIEKRQSVAFWCNPISGHATLYWYQQILGQGPKLLIQFQNNGVVDDSQLPKDRFSAERLKGVDSTLKIQPAKLEDSAVYLCASSLAPPDTQYFGPGTRLTVL.

This clonotype was counted many times. The chain joins TRBV20-1 to TRBJ2-1; the D gene is possibly TRBD2 (6 bases). Trimming took off 1 base at V and 2 bases at J, with 9 bases between the two ends. Germline V gene data show CDR1 as DFQATT and CDR2 as SNEGSKA (reference sequence). This CDR3 spans 14 amino acids. CDR3 bases: TGCAGTGCTAGAGTACGGGGGACCTACAATGAGCAGTTCTTC. Its protein is CSARVRGTYNEQFF.

The V call is TRBV7-2, the J call TRBJ2-7, with 13 bases lining up with TRBD2. The CDR3 sequence is 15 residues long. Germline assignment: CDR1 SGHTA and CDR2 FQGNSA. With V trimmed by 4 bases and J by 2 bases, 2 bases remained unmatched. The CDR3 here is CASSWTSGGAYEQYF. The CDR3 DNA follows: TGTGCCAGCAGCTGGACTAGCGGGGGAGCCTACGAGCAGTACTTC. The full variable domain, rest sourced from reference TRBV7-2 and TRBJ2-7, is GAGVSQSPSNKVTEKGKDVELRCDPISGHTALYWYRQSLGQGLEFLIYFQGNSAPDKSGLPSDRFSAERTGGSVSTLTIQRTQQEDSAVYLCASSWTSGGAYEQYFGPGTRLTVT.

The table lists this clonotype with many counts. The rearrangement uses TRBV20-1 and TRBJ2-5; D gene unclear. V dropped 1 base and J dropped 0 bases, with 12 bases sitting between them. CDR3 length: 15 amino acids. Germline CDR1 DFQATT, CDR2 SNEGSKA (reference sequence). For the CDR3, the DNA is TGCAGTGCTAGAGCCCAAAGTTGGTACCAAGAGACCCAGTACTTC. Translated: CSARAQSWYQETQYF.

The table lists this clonotype with a few counts. V and J are TRBV29-1 and TRBJ2-1, with 7 bases matching TRBD1. Germline values: CDR1 SQVTM, CDR2 ANQGSEA. The junction had 8 bases not matched to a gene; V was cut back by 8 bases and J by 1 base. This CDR3 has 14 amino acids. The CDR3 region is CSLSGRGSYNEQFF. CDR3 nucleotides: TGCAGCCTGAGCGGCAGGGGGTCCTACAATGAGCAGTTCTTC.

The V call is TRBV7-2, the J call TRBJ2-3, with D possibly TRBD2 on 5 matching bases. Germline V gives CDR1 SGHTA, CDR2 FQGNSA. The CDR3 is made up of 16 amino acids. The ends were cut back, 0 bases at V and 0 bases at J, with 10 bases in the middle. The CDR3 region is CASSLAARTSTDTQYF. As DNA, the CDR3 is TGTGCCAGCAGCTTAGCGGCTCGGACTAGCACAGATACGCAGTATTTT.

This clonotype was recorded many times. V gene TRBV29-1 combines with J gene TRBJ2-7; the match to TRBD1 covers 10 bases. Germline CDR1 is SQVTM and CDR2 is ANQGSEA. The CDR3 has 13 residues. V gave up 6 bases and J gave up 5 bases; unmatched junction bases: 7. The CDR3 DNA reads as TGCAGCGTCGACAGGGGGCTTAGCGACGAGCAGTACTTC. It specifies CSVDRGLSDEQYF.

At least ten counts were recorded for this clonotype. The genes are TRBV20-1 and TRBJ1-3; TRBD1 might be the D (6 bases). The V end was cut by 4 bases, the J end by 2 bases, with 9 bases between. Germline loops: CDR1 DFQATT, CDR2 SNEGSKA (reference sequence). There are 13 residues in the CDR3. Here the CDR3 reads CSANWGPGNTIYF. CDR3 in DNA: TGCAGTGCTAATTGGGGGCCTGGAAACACCATATATTTT.

This clonotype was detected many times. The chain combines TRBV20-1 with TRBJ2-5, with TRBD2 matching over 7 bases. CDR1 is DFQATT, CDR2 SNEGSKA, per germline (reference sequence). The CDR3 covers 14 residues. Trimming cost V 2 bases and J 2 bases; bases outside gene matches: 5. Here the CDR3 reads CSARLAVPQETQYF. The CDR3 coding sequence is TGCAGTGCTAGACTAGCGGTACCGCAAGAGACCCAGTACTTC.

The rearrangement uses TRBV20-1 and TRBJ1-2, with unresolved D. The CDR3 length is 16 residues. Germline V gene data show CDR1 as DFQATT and CDR2 as SNEGSKA (reference sequence). Trimming took off 0 bases at V and 4 bases at J, with 18 bases between the two ends. DNA for the CDR3: TGCAGTGCTAGAGATTTTCGAACCACTGGGGTCTATGGCTACACCTTC. This codes for CSARDFRTTGVYGYTF.